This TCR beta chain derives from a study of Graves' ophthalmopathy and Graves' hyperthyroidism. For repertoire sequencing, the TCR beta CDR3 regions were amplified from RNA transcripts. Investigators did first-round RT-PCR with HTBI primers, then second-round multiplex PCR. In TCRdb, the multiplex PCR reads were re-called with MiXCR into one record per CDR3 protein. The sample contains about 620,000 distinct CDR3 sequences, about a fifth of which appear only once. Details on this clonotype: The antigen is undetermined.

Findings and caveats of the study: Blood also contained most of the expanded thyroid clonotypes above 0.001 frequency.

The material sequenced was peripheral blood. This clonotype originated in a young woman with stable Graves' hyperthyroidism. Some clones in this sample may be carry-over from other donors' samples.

As DNA, the CDR3 is TGTGCCAGCTCACCACGACAGGGGGCCTACAATGAGCAGTTCTTC. Protein: CASSPRQGAYNEQFF. V is TRBV18 and J is TRBJ2-1; 9 bases match TRBD1. This CDR3 is built from 15 residues. After removal of 1 base from V and 2 bases from J, the junction contained 0 bases not matched to a gene. Germline CDR1 is KGHSH and CDR2 is LQKENI.